These 5 T cell receptor beta chains originate from one sample sequenced in a study of blood T cell repertoires in COVID-19. TCRdb keeps only in-frame clones here, not all; method: immunoSEQ multiplex PCR. This table has some 98,000 clones, about 80% appearing once. Sequenced: peripheral blood. Receptor source: a man aged 65-85 years with acute or convalescent COVID-19.

The V call is TRBV7-3, the J call TRBJ2-1; 9 bases line up with TRBD2. There are 18 residues in the CDR3. J was trimmed by 7 bases and V by 0 bases; bases with no gene match: 13. Germline CDR1 reads SGHTA; CDR2 reads FQGTGA. The chain's CDR3 is CASSLTYISGGGKNEQFF. The CDR3 nucleotides read TGTGCCAGCAGCTTAACTTATATTAGCGGGGGAGGGAAGAATGAGCAGTTCTTC.

This rearrangement joins TRBV24-1 to TRBJ2-1, with 7 bases lining up with TRBD2. The germline gives CDR1 KGHDR, CDR2 SFDVKD. The junction had 11 bases not matched to a gene; V was cut back by 3 bases and J by 7 bases. CDR3 length: 16 residues. For the CDR3, the DNA is TGTGCCACCAGTGATAGGGCGGGAGAACGAAGGAATGAGCAGTTCTTC. Its translation is CATSDRAGERRNEQFF.

V and J are TRBV18 and TRBJ1-2, with 11 bases identical to TRBD1. Germline CDR1 reads KGHSH; CDR2 reads LQKENI. This CDR3 has 15 amino acids. The V gene end was trimmed by 2 bases and the J gene end by 6 bases; junction bases not matched to a gene: 5. DNA for the CDR3: TGTGCCAGCTCACCATCCGGGACAGGGGGTCATGGCTACACCTTC. Protein product: CASSPSGTGGHGYTF.

The chain carries TRBV6-6 and TRBJ1-2, with 8 bases identical to TRBD1. The junction had 6 bases not matched to a gene; V was cut back by 5 bases and J by 4 bases. Germline V gene data show CDR1 as MNHNY and CDR2 as SVGAGI (reference sequence). The CDR3 has 14 residues. CDR3 nucleotides: TGTGCCAGCAGTCCCCAGGACAGGGCCTATGGCTACACCTTC. Its protein is CASSPQDRAYGYTF.

The rearrangement links TRBV6-5 to TRBJ2-2, with a weak D call TRBD2 (6 bases). The CDR3 has 13 amino acids. The germline V gene encodes CDR1 MNHEY and CDR2 SVGAGI. V lost 4 bases and J 7 bases, leaving 10 bases between the germline ends. DNA for the CDR3: TGTGCCAGCAGTTCACATAGCGGCGGGGAGCTGTTTTTT. Residues: CASSSHSGGELFF.